These T cell receptor beta chains were read from a single sample in a study of spatial heterogeneity in lung cancer. From the 5' RACE reads, TCRdb called clonotypes with MiXCR, one entry per CDR3 protein. The data contain about 48,000 distinct CDR3 sequences, roughly 5% of them singletons. Sequencing used PBMCs, obtained at surgery. Receptors were obtained from a male donor with early-stage non-small cell lung cancer. Each CDR3 is given with its conserved first and last residue. D genes are given only for firm matches. Expanded clones are given a class, and other clones once, few, many or no size at all.

cdr3_aa: CAGGFESSGNTIYF
cdr3_nt: TGCGCGGGGGGGTTTGAAAGCTCTGGAAACACCATATATTTT
v_call: TRBV20-1
clone_size: many
j_call: TRBJ1-3
d_call: NA

cdr3_aa: CASSRDRNEKLFF
cdr3_nt: TGCGCCAGCAGCAGAGACAGGAATGAAAAACTGTTTTTT
v_call: TRBV5-1
clone_size: many
j_call: TRBJ1-4
d_call: NA

cdr3_aa: CASSHPGQKETQYF
cdr3_nt: TGCGCCAGCAGCCACCCGGGACAGAAAGAGACCCAGTACTTC
v_call: TRBV4-1
clone_size: many
j_call: TRBJ2-5
d_call: TRBD1

cdr3_aa: CASNKKGSSYEQYF
cdr3_nt: TGTGCCAGCAACAAAAAGGGGAGCTCCTACGAGCAGTACTTC
v_call: TRBV6-2/TRBV6-3
clone_size: many
j_call: TRBJ2-7
d_call: NA

cdr3_aa: CASSYSGSNTGELFF
cdr3_nt: TGTGCCAGCAGCTATAGCGGGAGCAACACCGGGGAGCTGTTTTTT
v_call: TRBV11-2
clone_size: many
j_call: TRBJ2-2
d_call: TRBD2

cdr3_aa: CASSVGTGNVGNQPQHF
cdr3_nt: TGTGCCAGCAGTGTCGGGACAGGGAACGTTGGCAATCAGCCCCAGCATTTT
v_call: TRBV2
clone_size: many
j_call: TRBJ1-5
d_call: TRBD1

cdr3_aa: CASSLPRITDTQYF
cdr3_nt: TGTGCCAGCAGCTTACCACGGATCACAGATACGCAGTATTTT
v_call: TRBV5-6
clone_size: many
j_call: TRBJ2-3
d_call: NA

cdr3_aa: CSPPRREGNYNEQFF
cdr3_nt: TGCAGCCCCCCCCGGCGGGAGGGGAATTACAATGAGCAGTTCTTC
v_call: TRBV29-1
clone_size: medium-sized
j_call: TRBJ2-1
d_call: TRBD2

cdr3_aa: CSVRGPGDEQFF
cdr3_nt: TGCAGCGTTCGTGGTCCAGGGGATGAGCAGTTCTTC
v_call: TRBV29-1
clone_size: many
j_call: TRBJ2-1
d_call: NA

cdr3_aa: CSAQREGGRYF
cdr3_nt: TGCAGTGCTCAGCGGGAGGGGGGTCGGTATTTT
v_call: TRBV20-1
clone_size: many
j_call: TRBJ2-3
d_call: TRBD2

cdr3_aa: CASSESGRGQYF
cdr3_nt: TGTGCCAGCAGTGAATCGGGGAGGGGGCAGTACTTC
v_call: TRBV25-1
clone_size: few
j_call: TRBJ2-7
d_call: TRBD2

cdr3_aa: CASSLGTSVYNEQFF
cdr3_nt: TGTGCCAGCAGCTTAGGGACTAGCGTATACAATGAGCAGTTCTTC
v_call: TRBV11-3
clone_size: NA
j_call: TRBJ2-1
d_call: TRBD2

cdr3_aa: CASSLAPGQGTSGANVLTF
cdr3_nt: TGTGCCAGCAGCTTAGCCCCCGGACAGGGTACCTCTGGGGCCAACGTCCTGACTTTC
v_call: TRBV7-8
clone_size: many
j_call: TRBJ2-6
d_call: TRBD1

cdr3_aa: CASSQGVASGQETQYF
cdr3_nt: TGTGCCAGCAGTCAGGGGGTGGCTAGCGGGCAAGAGACCCAGTACTTC
v_call: TRBV6-1
clone_size: NA
j_call: TRBJ2-5
d_call: NA

cdr3_aa: CSARNRIGYAEQYF
cdr3_nt: TGCAGTGCTAGAAACAGGATTGGCTACGCGGAGCAGTACTTC
v_call: TRBV20-1
clone_size: many
j_call: TRBJ2-7
d_call: NA

cdr3_aa: CASSLEGRLDTQYF
cdr3_nt: TGCGCCAGCAGCTTGGAGGGAAGGCTGGATACGCAGTATTTT
v_call: TRBV5-1
clone_size: many
j_call: TRBJ2-3
d_call: NA

cdr3_aa: CSALPDEGKLFF
cdr3_nt: TGCAGTGCCCTCCCCGACGAGGGAAAACTGTTTTTT
v_call: TRBV20-1
clone_size: many
j_call: TRBJ1-4
d_call: NA

cdr3_aa: CASSPRTGGYEQYF
cdr3_nt: TGTGCCAGCAGCCCCCGGACAGGGGGCTACGAGCAGTACTTC
v_call: TRBV7-9
clone_size: many
j_call: TRBJ2-7
d_call: TRBD1

cdr3_aa: CSVRLAGGPPNTGELFF
cdr3_nt: TGCAGCGTTCGACTAGCGGGAGGGCCGCCGAACACCGGGGAGCTGTTTTTT
v_call: TRBV29-1
clone_size: many
j_call: TRBJ2-2
d_call: TRBD2

cdr3_aa: CSGGVLAGPEQYF
cdr3_nt: TGCAGCGGCGGGGTACTAGCGGGGCCAGAGCAGTACTTC
v_call: TRBV29-1
clone_size: many
j_call: TRBJ2-7
d_call: TRBD2

cdr3_aa: CSVVGIGPHNYGYTF
cdr3_nt: TGCAGCGTTGTGGGCATCGGACCGCATAACTATGGCTACACCTTC
v_call: TRBV29-1
clone_size: NA
j_call: TRBJ1-2
d_call: NA

cdr3_aa: CASSPLYGRGADTQYF
cdr3_nt: TGTGCCAGCAGCCCACTCTACGGGAGAGGCGCAGATACGCAGTATTTT
v_call: TRBV3-1
clone_size: many
j_call: TRBJ2-3
d_call: NA

cdr3_aa: CPSRGQSYNEQFF
cdr3_nt: TGTCCCAGCAGGGGACAATCCTACAATGAGCAGTTCTTC
v_call: TRBV19
clone_size: NA
j_call: TRBJ2-1
d_call: NA

cdr3_aa: CASSPQPSGYTGELFF
cdr3_nt: TGTGCCAGCAGCCCTCAACCTAGCGGCTACACCGGGGAGCTGTTTTTT
v_call: TRBV5-4
clone_size: many
j_call: TRBJ2-2
d_call: TRBD2

cdr3_aa: CASSKSLLRGNEQFF
cdr3_nt: TGTGCCAGCAGTAAATCTCTTCTTCGAGGGAATGAGCAGTTCTTC
v_call: TRBV6-2/TRBV6-3
clone_size: many
j_call: TRBJ2-1
d_call: NA

cdr3_aa: CASSPGQGMNTGELFF
cdr3_nt: TGTGCCAGCAGTCCGGGACAGGGTATGAACACCGGGGAGCTGTTTTTT
v_call: TRBV6-6
clone_size: many
j_call: TRBJ2-2
d_call: TRBD1

cdr3_aa: CASSHGTVQETQYF
cdr3_nt: TGTGCCAGCAGCCATGGGACGGTCCAAGAGACCCAGTACTTC
v_call: TRBV3-1
clone_size: many
j_call: TRBJ2-5
d_call: NA

cdr3_aa: CASSLRQGNYGYTF
cdr3_nt: TGTGCCAGCAGCCTTAGACAGGGGAACTATGGCTACACCTTC
v_call: TRBV5-4
clone_size: many
j_call: TRBJ1-2
d_call: TRBD1

cdr3_aa: CASSDWGQATNEKLFF
cdr3_nt: TGTGCCAGCAGTGATTGGGGACAGGCAACTAATGAAAAACTGTTTTTT
v_call: TRBV2
clone_size: many
j_call: TRBJ1-4
d_call: TRBD1

cdr3_aa: CASSQEVYQPQHF
cdr3_nt: TGCGCCAGCAGCCAAGAAGTTTATCAGCCCCAGCATTTT
v_call: TRBV4-1
clone_size: many
j_call: TRBJ1-5
d_call: NA

cdr3_aa: CAWSVGEWGNQPQHF
cdr3_nt: TGTGCCTGGAGTGTTGGGGAATGGGGCAATCAGCCCCAGCATTTT
v_call: TRBV30
clone_size: many
j_call: TRBJ1-5
d_call: NA

cdr3_aa: CASTPKGTDTQYF
cdr3_nt: TGTGCCAGCACACCCAAGGGTACAGATACGCAGTATTTT
v_call: TRBV6-5
clone_size: few
j_call: TRBJ2-3
d_call: NA

cdr3_aa: CASSLPWGRESTETQYF
cdr3_nt: TGTGCCAGCAGTCTACCTTGGGGGCGGGAGAGTACAGAGACCCAGTACTTC
v_call: TRBV6-6
clone_size: many
j_call: TRBJ2-5
d_call: NA

cdr3_aa: CASSLAVGSPTGELFF
cdr3_nt: TGCGCCAGCAGCTTGGCCGTCGGGAGCCCCACCGGGGAGCTGTTTTTT
v_call: TRBV5-1
clone_size: many
j_call: TRBJ2-2
d_call: NA

cdr3_aa: CASSPTRGNTIYF
cdr3_nt: TGTGCCAGCAGCCCGACACGTGGAAACACCATATATTTT
v_call: TRBV7-2
clone_size: many
j_call: TRBJ1-3
d_call: NA

cdr3_aa: CASSWTGNTEAFF
cdr3_nt: TGTGCCAGCAGCTGGACAGGGAACACTGAAGCTTTCTTT
v_call: TRBV6-2/TRBV6-3
clone_size: many
j_call: TRBJ1-1
d_call: TRBD1

cdr3_aa: CASSLIAGAYNEQFF
cdr3_nt: TGTGCCAGCAGCTTAATAGCGGGGGCCTACAATGAGCAGTTCTTC
v_call: TRBV11-2
clone_size: few
j_call: TRBJ2-1
d_call: TRBD2

cdr3_aa: CASSRSRANEQFF
cdr3_nt: TGTGCCAGCAGCCGCTCCAGGGCCAATGAGCAGTTCTTC
v_call: TRBV6-5
clone_size: many
j_call: TRBJ2-1
d_call: NA

cdr3_aa: CASSLAGALNTEAFF
cdr3_nt: TGTGCCAGCAGTTTGGCGGGGGCCTTGAACACTGAAGCTTTCTTT
v_call: TRBV28
clone_size: many
j_call: TRBJ1-1
d_call: NA

cdr3_aa: CASSLVSGGSYNEQFF
cdr3_nt: TGTGCCAGCAGCTTAGTCTCGGGAGGCTCCTACAATGAGCAGTTCTTC
v_call: TRBV7-8
clone_size: many
j_call: TRBJ2-1
d_call: TRBD2

cdr3_aa: CASTKTGTQYF
cdr3_nt: TGTGCCAGCACCAAGACTGGGACCCAGTACTTC
v_call: TRBV6-2/TRBV6-3
clone_size: many
j_call: TRBJ2-5
d_call: NA

cdr3_aa: CASSKGPRGHEQYF
cdr3_nt: TGTGCCAGCAGTAAAGGGCCGAGGGGCCACGAGCAGTACTTC
v_call: TRBV21-1
clone_size: many
j_call: TRBJ2-7
d_call: NA

cdr3_aa: CASSEGLAGILYEQYF
cdr3_nt: TGTGCCAGCAGTGAGGGACTAGCGGGAATCCTCTACGAGCAGTACTTC
v_call: TRBV2
clone_size: many
j_call: TRBJ2-7
d_call: TRBD2

cdr3_aa: CASSLTGGNEQFF
cdr3_nt: TGTGCCAGCAGCTTAACAGGAGGCAATGAGCAGTTCTTC
v_call: TRBV7-3
clone_size: medium-sized
j_call: TRBJ2-1
d_call: NA

cdr3_aa: CASSQRQGPTQYF
cdr3_nt: TGTGCCAGCAGTCAAAGACAGGGACCTACGCAGTATTTT
v_call: TRBV11-2
clone_size: many
j_call: TRBJ2-3
d_call: TRBD1

cdr3_aa: CASSVDDVSSYEQYF
cdr3_nt: TGTGCCAGCAGTGTGGATGACGTGAGCTCCTACGAGCAGTACTTC
v_call: TRBV6-1
clone_size: many
j_call: TRBJ2-7
d_call: NA

cdr3_aa: CATSSRAGQIKNIQYF
cdr3_nt: TGTGCCACCAGCAGCCGTGCGGGACAGATAAAAAACATTCAGTACTTC
v_call: TRBV15
clone_size: many
j_call: TRBJ2-4
d_call: NA

cdr3_aa: CASSRDRRDNSPLHF
cdr3_nt: TGCGCCAGCAGCCGTGACCGACGGGATAATTCACCCCTCCACTTT
v_call: TRBV5-1
clone_size: many
j_call: TRBJ1-6
d_call: NA

cdr3_aa: CASSPRGEASRISGNTIYF
cdr3_nt: TGTGCCAGCTCACCACGAGGGGAGGCCAGCCGAATCTCTGGAAACACCATATATTTT
v_call: TRBV18
clone_size: many
j_call: TRBJ1-3
d_call: NA